The text below deals with one TCR beta chain. Its antigen specificity is not known. Base qualities are missing; no much larger clone stands one base away. The sample is drawn from a study of cytotoxic CD8 clonotypes in ibrutinib-treated CLL (dated by TCRdb to about 2021). Background on the whole study: The cohort was composed of 11 relapsed/refractory and around 14 treatment-naive patients; IGHV unmutated status was identified in roughly 17 patients. Responses were partial in approximately 24 patients and complete in 2; after median about 70 months follow-up, some 15 stayed in remission and 12 progressed. Response samples were obtained after a median of approximately twelve months of treatment, with a range of roughly 6 to 40 months. An average of approximately 260,000 productive templates and 80,000 to 95,000 productive rearrangements was obtained per sample. Of the approximately 90 people in the trial, 25 to 30 had longitudinal samples available. Cryopreserved peripheral blood mononuclear cells were obtained before treatment, at response, and at either sustained remission or disease progression. Every remission and progressive disease sample was obtained while ibrutinib was still being received by the patients. Broader findings and caveats from the paper: Baseline clonality was found to be higher than that of age-matched healthy donors and was strongly correlated with circulating CD8+ T-cell counts. Public clonotypes were rare and either contracted or stayed stable during treatment, and the rise in clonality at ibrutinib response reflected the expansion of private clonotypes. Sampling times were not matched between patients in sustained remission and patients whose disease was progressing, and lymph node repertoires were not examined. An increase in clonality was observed at ibrutinib response, with clonality remaining stable during sustained remission and falling back toward baseline at progression.

On a MiSeq, deep resolution sequencing aimed for a depth between 1 in 1 million and 1 in 200,000 T cells, with each clonotype covered 10x on average. TCR beta libraries were generated with the immunoSEQ hsTCRB Kit. In the source study's methods: Data were analyzed with ImmunoSEQ Data Assistant and ImmunoSEQ Analyzer, with V, D and J genes assigned per IMGT definitions. Clonality, which ranges from 0 to 1, was calculated by subtracting the normalized Shannon entropy of productive rearrangement frequencies from one. Only overrepresented clonotypes making up at least 0.05% of the repertoire of each patient were included in the public clonotype analysis. Some twelve repertoires from age-matched healthy donors, obtained from immuneACCESS, served as clonality controls. TCRdb's version of the immuneACCESS table is confined to in-frame rearrangements and falls short of the full clone set. An unresolved V gene accounts for under half of the shortfall where checked; the remainder is of unknown origin. V, J and clone size derive from that table, while D and trimming were established from the DNA sequence. The sample yields a few hundred thousand clones; 70% were counted once. Less than 20% of the sample belongs to the ten largest clones.

Per the publication, the time point label means: approximately 25 months on ibrutinib. For TCR beta library preparation, about 2 micrograms of genomic DNA were isolated from cryopreserved PBMCs. Longitudinal blood samples from CLL patients on ibrutinib monotherapy underwent high-throughput TCR beta sequencing. The patients were enrolled in a single-center, open-label phase 2 trial of ibrutinib monotherapy. Relative to germline, V is missing 0 bases and J is missing 9 bases, with 5 bases of the junction outside any gene match. The CDR3, from cysteine to phenylalanine, totals 14 residues. Only CDR3 DNA remains: 42 bases, in frame from the first base. For CDR1 and CDR2, the germline V gene (reference sequence) lists LNHDA and SQIVND.

Sequencing used PBMCs, obtained after 24 months of ibrutinib treatment. The sequence was obtained from a human donor with chronic lymphocytic leukemia. The rearranged segments are TRBV19 and TRBJ2-5; TRBD2 matches 9 bases in the middle. Here is the DNA: TGTGCCAGTAGTATAGAGGCTAGCGGGATTGCCCAGTACTTC. It specifies CASSIEASGIAQYF.